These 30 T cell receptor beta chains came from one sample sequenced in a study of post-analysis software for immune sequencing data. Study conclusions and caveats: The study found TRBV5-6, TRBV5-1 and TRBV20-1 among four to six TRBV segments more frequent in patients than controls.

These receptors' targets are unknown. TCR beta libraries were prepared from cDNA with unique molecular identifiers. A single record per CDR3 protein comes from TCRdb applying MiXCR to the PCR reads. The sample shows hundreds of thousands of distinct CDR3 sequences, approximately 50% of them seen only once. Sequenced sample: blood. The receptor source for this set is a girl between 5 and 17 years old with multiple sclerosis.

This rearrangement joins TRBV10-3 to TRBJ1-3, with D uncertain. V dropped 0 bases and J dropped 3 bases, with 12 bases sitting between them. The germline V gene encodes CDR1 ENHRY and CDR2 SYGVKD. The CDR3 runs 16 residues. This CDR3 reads CAISESRKGVGNTIYF. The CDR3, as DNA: TGTGCCATCAGTGAGTCAAGAAAGGGTGTTGGAAACACCATATATTTT.

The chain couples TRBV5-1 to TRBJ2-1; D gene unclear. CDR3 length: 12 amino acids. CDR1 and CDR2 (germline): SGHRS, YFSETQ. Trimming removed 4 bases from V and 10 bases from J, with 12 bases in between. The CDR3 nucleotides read TGCGCCAGCAGCGCCACGTCCTACGAGCAGTTCTTC. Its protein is CASSATSYEQFF.

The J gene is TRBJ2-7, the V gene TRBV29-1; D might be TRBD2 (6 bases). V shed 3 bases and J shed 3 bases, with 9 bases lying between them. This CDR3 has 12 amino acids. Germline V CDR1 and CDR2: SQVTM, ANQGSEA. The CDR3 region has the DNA TGCAGCGTTGATGTCGGGGGCTACGAGCAGTACTTC. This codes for CSVDVGGYEQYF.

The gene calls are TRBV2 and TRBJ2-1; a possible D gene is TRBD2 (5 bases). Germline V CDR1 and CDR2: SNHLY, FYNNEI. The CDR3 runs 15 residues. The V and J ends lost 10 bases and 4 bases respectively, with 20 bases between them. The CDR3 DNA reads TGTGCCATCAAGGTCCCGGGGTTAATGTACAATGAGCAGTTCTTC. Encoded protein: CAIKVPGLMYNEQFF.

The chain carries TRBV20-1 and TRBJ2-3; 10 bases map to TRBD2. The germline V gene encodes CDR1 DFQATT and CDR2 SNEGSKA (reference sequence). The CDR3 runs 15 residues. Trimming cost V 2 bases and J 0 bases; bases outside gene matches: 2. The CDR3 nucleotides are TGCAGTGCTAGAAGTAGCGGGGGGAGCACAGATACGCAGTATTTT. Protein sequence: CSARSSGGSTDTQYF.

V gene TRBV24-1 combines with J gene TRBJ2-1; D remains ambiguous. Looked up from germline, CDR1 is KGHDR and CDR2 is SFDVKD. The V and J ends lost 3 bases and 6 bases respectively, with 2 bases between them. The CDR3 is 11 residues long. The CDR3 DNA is TGTGCCACCAGTGATGCCAATGAGCAGTTCTTC. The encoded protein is CATSDANEQFF.

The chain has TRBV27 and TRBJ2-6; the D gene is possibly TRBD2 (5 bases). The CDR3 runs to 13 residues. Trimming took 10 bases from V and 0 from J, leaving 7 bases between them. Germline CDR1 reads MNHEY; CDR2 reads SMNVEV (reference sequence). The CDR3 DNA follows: TGTGCCACCGGGGACTCTGGGGCCAACGTCCTGACTTTC. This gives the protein CATGDSGANVLTF.

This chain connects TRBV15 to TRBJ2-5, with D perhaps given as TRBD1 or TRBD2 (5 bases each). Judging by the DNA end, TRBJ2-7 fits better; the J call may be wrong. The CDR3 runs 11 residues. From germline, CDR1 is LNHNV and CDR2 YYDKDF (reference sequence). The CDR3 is CATSLGDEQYF. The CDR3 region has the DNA TGTGCCACCAGCCTGGGGGACGAGCAGTACTTC.

The CDR3 protein is CASSLLGQRTYEQYF. CDR3 sequence (DNA): TGCGCCAGCAGCTTGCTGGGACAGAGAACCTACGAGCAGTACTTC. This chain uses TRBV5-1 with TRBJ2-7; 7 bases are shared with TRBD1. The germline V gene encodes CDR1 SGHRS and CDR2 YFSETQ. Trimming cost V 1 base and J 2 bases; bases outside gene matches: 6. The CDR3 runs to 15 residues.

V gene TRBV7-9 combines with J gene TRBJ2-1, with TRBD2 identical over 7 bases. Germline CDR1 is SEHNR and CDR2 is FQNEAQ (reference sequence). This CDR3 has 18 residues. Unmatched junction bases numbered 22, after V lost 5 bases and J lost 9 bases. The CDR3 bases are TGTGCCAGCAGCCAAGGAGTTGGGGTTTCGGCAGGGAGGGGTGAGCAGTTCTTC. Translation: CASSQGVGVSAGRGEQFF.

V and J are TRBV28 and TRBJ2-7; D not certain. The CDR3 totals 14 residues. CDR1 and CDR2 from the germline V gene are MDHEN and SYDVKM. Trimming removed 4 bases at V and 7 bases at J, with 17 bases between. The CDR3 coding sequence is TGTGCCAGCAGTTCCAACAGAATAACCGTGGAGCAGTACTTC. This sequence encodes CASSSNRITVEQYF. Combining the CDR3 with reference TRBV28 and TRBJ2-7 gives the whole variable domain DVKVTQSSRYLVKRTGEKVFLECVQDMDHENMFWYRQDPGLGLRLIYFSYDVKMKEKGDIPEGYSVSREKKERFSLILESASTNQTSMYLCASSSNRITVEQYFGPGTRLTVT.

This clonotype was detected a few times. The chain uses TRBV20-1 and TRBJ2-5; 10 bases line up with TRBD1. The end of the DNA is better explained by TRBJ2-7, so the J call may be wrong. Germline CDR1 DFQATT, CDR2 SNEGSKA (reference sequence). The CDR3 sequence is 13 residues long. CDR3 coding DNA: TGCAGTGCTCCCGGGACAGGGGCCTACGAGCAGTACTTC. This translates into CSAPGTGAYEQYF.

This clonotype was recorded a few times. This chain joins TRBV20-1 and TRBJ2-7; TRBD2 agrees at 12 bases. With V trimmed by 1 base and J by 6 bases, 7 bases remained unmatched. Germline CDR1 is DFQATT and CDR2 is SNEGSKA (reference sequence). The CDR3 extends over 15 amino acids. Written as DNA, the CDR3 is TGCAGTGCTAGAGCCGCGACTAGCGGGGGATTCGAGCAGTACTTC. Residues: CSARAATSGGFEQYF.

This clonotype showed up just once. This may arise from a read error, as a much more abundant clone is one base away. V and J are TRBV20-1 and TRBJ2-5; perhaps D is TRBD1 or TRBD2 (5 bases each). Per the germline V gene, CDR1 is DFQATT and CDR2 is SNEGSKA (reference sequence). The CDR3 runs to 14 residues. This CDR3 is CSARVGESQEAQYF. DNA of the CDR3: TGCAGTGCTAGAGTAGGGGAGAGCCAAGAGGCCCAGTACTTC.

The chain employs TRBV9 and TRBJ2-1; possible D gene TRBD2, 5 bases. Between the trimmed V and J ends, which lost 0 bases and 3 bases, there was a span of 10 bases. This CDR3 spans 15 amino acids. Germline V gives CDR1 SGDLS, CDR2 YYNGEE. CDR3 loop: CASSVVIGSYNEQFF. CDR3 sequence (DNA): TGTGCCAGCAGCGTAGTGATAGGGAGCTACAATGAGCAGTTCTTC.

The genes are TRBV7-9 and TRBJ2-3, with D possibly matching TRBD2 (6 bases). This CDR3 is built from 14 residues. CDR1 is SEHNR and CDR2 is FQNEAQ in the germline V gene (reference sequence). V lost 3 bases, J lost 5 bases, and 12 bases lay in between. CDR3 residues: CASSLDGTLDTQYF. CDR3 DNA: TGTGCCAGCAGCTTGGATGGGACTTTAGATACGCAGTATTTT.

The CDR3 DNA follows: TGTGCCAGCAGCCAAGTCTCCCCATGGCGGGGGGGAAATGAGCAGTTCTTC. Translating gives CASSQVSPWRGGNEQFF. This sequence joins TRBV4-2 and TRBJ2-1, with TRBD2 matching over 9 bases. The CDR3 sequence is 17 residues long. CDR1 and CDR2 from the germline V gene are LGHNA and YNFKEQ. With 1 base clipped from V and 7 bases from J, the junction kept 11 bases outside the gene matches.

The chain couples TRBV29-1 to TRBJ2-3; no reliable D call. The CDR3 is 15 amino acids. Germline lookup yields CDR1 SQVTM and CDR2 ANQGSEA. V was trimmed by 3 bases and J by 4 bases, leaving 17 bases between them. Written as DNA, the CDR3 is TGCAGCGTTGAGAGAGAGCCCATCGGGCCAGATACGCAGTATTTT. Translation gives CSVEREPIGPDTQYF.

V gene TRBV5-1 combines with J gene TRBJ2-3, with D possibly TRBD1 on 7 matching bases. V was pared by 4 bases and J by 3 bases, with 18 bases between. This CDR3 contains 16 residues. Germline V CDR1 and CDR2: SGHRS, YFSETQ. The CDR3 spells CASSPGGGGRTDTQYF. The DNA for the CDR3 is TGCGCCAGCAGCCCCGGAGGAGGGGGCAGAACAGATACGCAGTATTTT.

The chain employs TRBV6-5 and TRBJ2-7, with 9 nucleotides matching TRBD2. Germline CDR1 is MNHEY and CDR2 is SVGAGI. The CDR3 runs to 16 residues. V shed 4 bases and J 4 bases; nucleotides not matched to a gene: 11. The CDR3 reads CASSSIERGAFYEQYF. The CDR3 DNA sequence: TGTGCCAGCAGTTCTATCGAGCGGGGGGCCTTTTACGAGCAGTACTTC.

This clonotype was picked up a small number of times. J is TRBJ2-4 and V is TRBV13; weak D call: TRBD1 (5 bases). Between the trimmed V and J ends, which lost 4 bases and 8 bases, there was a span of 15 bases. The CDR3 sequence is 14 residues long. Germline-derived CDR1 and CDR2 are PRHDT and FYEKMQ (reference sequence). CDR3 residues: CASSSTEYSDIQYF. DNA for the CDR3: TGTGCCAGCAGCTCGACAGAGTATTCGGACATTCAGTACTTC.

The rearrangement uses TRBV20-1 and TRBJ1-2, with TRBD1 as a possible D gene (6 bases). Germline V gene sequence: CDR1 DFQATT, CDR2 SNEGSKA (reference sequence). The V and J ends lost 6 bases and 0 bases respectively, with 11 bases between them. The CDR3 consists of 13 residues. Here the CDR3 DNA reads TGCAGTGCCCAGGACAGACCTAACTATGGCTACACCTTC. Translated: CSAQDRPNYGYTF.

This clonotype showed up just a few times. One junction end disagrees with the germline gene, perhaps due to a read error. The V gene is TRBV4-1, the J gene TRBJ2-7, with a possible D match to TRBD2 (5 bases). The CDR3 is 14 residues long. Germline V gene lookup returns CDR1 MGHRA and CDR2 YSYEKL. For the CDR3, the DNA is TGCGCCAGCAGCCCCCGAGGGTCCGGTCACGAGCAGTACTTT. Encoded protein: CASSPRGSGHEQYF.

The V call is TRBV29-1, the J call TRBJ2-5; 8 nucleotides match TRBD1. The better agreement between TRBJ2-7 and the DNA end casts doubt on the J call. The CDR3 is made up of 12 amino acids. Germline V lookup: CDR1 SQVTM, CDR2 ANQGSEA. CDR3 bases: TGCAGCGTTTCGACAGGGGTGGACGAGCAGTACTTC. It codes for CSVSTGVDEQYF.

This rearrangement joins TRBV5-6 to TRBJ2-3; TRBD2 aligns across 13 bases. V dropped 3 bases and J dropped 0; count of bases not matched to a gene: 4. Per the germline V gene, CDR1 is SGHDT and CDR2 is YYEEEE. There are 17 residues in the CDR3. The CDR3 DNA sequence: TGTGCCAGCAGCTCTGGACTAGCGGGAGTCAGCACAGATACGCAGTATTTT. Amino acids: CASSSGLAGVSTDTQYF.

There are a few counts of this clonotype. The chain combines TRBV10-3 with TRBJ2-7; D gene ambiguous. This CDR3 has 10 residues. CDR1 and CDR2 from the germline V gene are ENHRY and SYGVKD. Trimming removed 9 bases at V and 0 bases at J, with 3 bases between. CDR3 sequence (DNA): TGTGCCATATCCTCCTACGAGCAGTACTTC. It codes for CAISSYEQYF.

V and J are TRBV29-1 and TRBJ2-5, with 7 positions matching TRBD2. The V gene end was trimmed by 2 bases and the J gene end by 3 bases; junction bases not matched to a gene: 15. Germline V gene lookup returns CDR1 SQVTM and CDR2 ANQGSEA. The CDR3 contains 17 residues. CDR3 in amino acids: CSVEIWCSGEDEETQYF. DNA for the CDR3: TGCAGCGTTGAAATATGGTGCAGCGGGGAGGACGAAGAGACCCAGTACTTC.

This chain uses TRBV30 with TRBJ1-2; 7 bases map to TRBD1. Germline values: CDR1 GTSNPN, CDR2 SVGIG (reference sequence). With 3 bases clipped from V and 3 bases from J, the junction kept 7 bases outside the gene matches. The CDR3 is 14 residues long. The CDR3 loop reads CAWSLTGDYYGYTF. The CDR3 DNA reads TGTGCCTGGAGCCTAACAGGGGACTACTATGGCTACACCTTC.

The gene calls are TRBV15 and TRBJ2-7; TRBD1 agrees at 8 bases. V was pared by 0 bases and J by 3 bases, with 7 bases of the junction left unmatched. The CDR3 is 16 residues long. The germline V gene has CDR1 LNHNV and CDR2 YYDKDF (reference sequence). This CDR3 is CATSRDFGQGGYEQYF. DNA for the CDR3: TGTGCCACCAGCAGAGATTTCGGACAGGGAGGCTACGAGCAGTACTTC. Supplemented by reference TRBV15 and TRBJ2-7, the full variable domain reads DAMVIQNPRYQVTQFGKPVTLSCSQTLNHNVMYWYQQKSSQAPKLLFHYYDKDFNNEADTPDNFQSRRPNTSFCFLDIRSPGLGDTAMYLCATSRDFGQGGYEQYFGPGTRLTVT.

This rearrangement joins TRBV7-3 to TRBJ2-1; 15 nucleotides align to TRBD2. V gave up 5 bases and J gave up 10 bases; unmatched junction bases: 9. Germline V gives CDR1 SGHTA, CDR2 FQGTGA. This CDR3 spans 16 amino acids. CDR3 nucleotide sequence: TGTGCCAGCAGCAGACGGACTAGCGGGGGGGCCGAGGAGCAGTTCTTC. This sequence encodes CASSRRTSGGAEEQFF.